Shown below are 11 T cell receptor beta chains from a single sample sequenced in a study of blood T cell repertoires in COVID-19. TCRdb keeps only in-frame clones here, not all; method: immunoSEQ multiplex PCR. The top ten clones hold approximately 13% of a sample with under 250,000 clones, about 83% of them seen once. The specimen was peripheral blood. The receptors shown here come from a man older than 75 with acute or convalescent COVID-19.

This chain joins TRBV6-5 and TRBJ2-1; D is unclear. Trimming left V 2 bases short and J 0 bases short, with 5 bases between. Germline lookup yields CDR1 MNHEY and CDR2 SVGAGI. This CDR3 contains 14 residues. CDR3 bases: TGTGCCAGCAGTTACGCGAGCTCCTACAATGAGCAGTTCTTC. Its protein is CASSYASSYNEQFF.

The table lists this clone with a few counts. The chain carries TRBV6-5 and TRBJ1-2, with TRBD1 matching over 7 bases. The CDR3 length is 15 residues. V trimming: 4 bases; J trimming: 3 bases; junction bases outside the gene matches: 8. Germline values: CDR1 MNHEY, CDR2 SVGAGI. The DNA of the CDR3 is TGTGCCAGCAGTTTCCAGCCGGGACAGTACTATGGCTACACCTTC. It encodes CASSFQPGQYYGYTF.

This clone was detected only once. V gene TRBV7-8 combines with J gene TRBJ2-7; 9 bases match TRBD2. This CDR3 region has 15 residues. CDR1 SGHVS and CDR2 FQNEAQ come from the germline V gene. J lost 4 bases, V lost 2 bases, and 6 bases had no gene match. The CDR3 DNA follows: TGTGCCAGCAGCTTACTCCCAGCGGGGGGATACGAGCAGTACTTC. It yields the protein CASSLLPAGGYEQYF.

A single count supports this clone. The rearrangement joins TRBV6-5 to TRBJ1-4, with TRBD1 identical over 7 bases. After removal of 0 bases from V and 3 bases from J, the junction contained 1 base not matched to a gene. CDR1 and CDR2 (germline): MNHEY, SVGAGI. The CDR3 covers 15 residues. CDR3 residues: CASSYSGQSNEKLFF. As DNA, the CDR3 is TGTGCCAGCAGTTACTCGGGACAGTCTAATGAAAAACTGTTTTTT.

The gene calls are TRBV5-6 and TRBJ1-2, with 9 bases identical to TRBD1. With 5 bases clipped from V and 7 bases from J, the junction kept 12 bases outside the gene matches. Germline V gene sequence: CDR1 SGHDT, CDR2 YYEEEE. The CDR3 sequence is 15 residues long. DNA for the CDR3: TGTGCCAGCAGGTCGGCCCCGACAGGGGGAGTTGGCTACACCTTC. Protein: CASRSAPTGGVGYTF. Filled out from reference TRBV5-6 and TRBJ1-2, the complete variable domain reads DAGVTQSPTHLIKTRGQQVTLRCSPKSGHDTVSWYQQALGQGPQFIFQYYEEEERQRGNFPDRFSGHQFPNYSSELNVNALLLGDSALYLCASRSAPTGGVGYTFGSGTRLTVV.

The chain links TRBV7-3 to TRBJ2-3; TRBD2 matches 8 bases. The CDR3 covers 16 residues. Losses at the gene ends were 4 bases for V and 0 bases for J; bases not matched to a gene: 6. CDR1 is SGHTA, CDR2 FQGTGA, per germline. CDR3 loop: CASSSSRGGSTDTQYF. In DNA, the CDR3 is TGTGCCAGCAGCTCCTCTCGGGGGGGTAGCACAGATACGCAGTATTTT.

The chain has TRBV4-3 and TRBJ2-1; 11 positions match TRBD1. The CDR3 spans 16 residues. Losses at the gene ends were 4 bases for V and 7 bases for J; bases not matched to a gene: 9. CDR1 and CDR2 (germline): LGHNA, YSLEER. CDR3 coding DNA: TGCGCCAGCAGCCCCCTCGGACAGGGGGCGCGTAATGAGCAGTTCTTC. Protein product: CASSPLGQGARNEQFF.

The table lists this clone with a few counts. This chain uses TRBV2 with TRBJ1-2; D is unclear. This CDR3 comprises 13 residues. The germline V gene has CDR1 SNHLY and CDR2 FYNNEI. Trimming removed 4 bases at V and 8 bases at J, with 14 bases between. The CDR3 bases are TGTGCCAGCAGTGGTCAGGACGGAGGGGGCTACACCTTC. The encoded protein is CASSGQDGGGYTF.

The chain couples TRBV24-1 to TRBJ1-3; TRBD1 agrees at 7 bases. V dropped 2 bases and J dropped 3; count of bases not matched to a gene: 3. The germline V gene has CDR1 KGHDR and CDR2 SFDVKD. The CDR3 is 15 amino acids. As DNA, the CDR3 is TGTGCCACCAGTGATTCCCGACAGGGTGGAAACACCATATATTTT. It codes for CATSDSRQGGNTIYF.

This clone occurred a few times. The J gene is TRBJ2-7, the V gene TRBV5-7, with D maybe TRBD2 (7 bases). TRBV5-7 falls under the ORF class, with uncertain function. The CDR3 totals 19 residues. Trimming took 3 bases from V and 0 from J, leaving 25 bases between them. CDR3 sequence: CASSCSGPRISGASYEQYF. The CDR3 DNA reads as TGTGCCAGCAGCTGTAGCGGGCCCAGGATTTCAGGGGCCTCCTACGAGCAGTACTTC.

The J gene is TRBJ2-7, the V gene TRBV29-1; 8 bases line up with TRBD2. The germline V gene encodes CDR1 SQVTM and CDR2 ANQGSEA. The CDR3 covers 13 residues. Trimming removed 3 bases from V and 3 bases from J; junction bases left unmatched: 4. The CDR3 nucleotides are TGCAGCGTTGACGACGGGAGGGACTACGAGCAGTACTTC. Amino acid sequence: CSVDDGRDYEQYF.